These 8 T cell receptor beta chains were sequenced from one sample in a study of blood T cell repertoires in COVID-19 (dated by TCRdb to 2018 to 2020). Library generation was performed with the immunoSEQ multiplex PCR assay. TCRdb provides this immuneACCESS table in a form limited to in-frame rearrangements. Some clones are lacking; in checked studies, under half of them reflect an unresolved V gene, and why the rest are absent is not known. Within this sample are 97,000 or so clones, with 90% of them counted one time only. About 1.7% of the sample is taken by the ten largest. The sample was peripheral blood. The receptor set was obtained from a man in his sixties with acute or convalescent COVID-19.

The J gene is TRBJ1-4, the V gene TRBV6-6; D is uncertain. Per the germline V gene, CDR1 is MNHNY and CDR2 is SVGAGI (reference sequence). Deletions cut 7 bases from V and 5 bases from J, with 5 bases between. This CDR3 is 11 amino acids long. CDR3 region: CASMGNEKLFF. The CDR3 bases are TGTGCCAGCATGGGCAATGAAAAACTGTTTTTT.

This clone was observed a few times. The J gene is TRBJ1-5, the V gene TRBV6-1, with D hard to call. CDR1 MNHNS and CDR2 SASEGT come from the germline V gene. Trimming removed 1 base at V and 6 bases at J, with 10 bases between. This CDR3 has 14 amino acids. The CDR3 DNA sequence: TGTGCCAGCAGTGAAGGCGGCGCGGGTCAGCCCCAGCATTTT. It encodes CASSEGGAGQPQHF.

CDR3 sequence reads: CASSFPSGNTIYF. The CDR3 nucleotides read TGTGCCAGCAGCTTCCCTTCTGGAAACACCATATATTTT. The rearrangement links TRBV7-2 to TRBJ1-3; D remains ambiguous. CDR3 length: 13 residues. Germline loops: CDR1 SGHTA, CDR2 FQGNSA. V was cut by 3 bases and J by 1 base, with 4 bases left in between.

The chain has TRBV6-1 and TRBJ1-1, with 8 bases matching TRBD1. CDR1 is MNHNS and CDR2 is SASEGT in the germline V gene. Trimming at V came to 4 bases and at J to 2 bases, leaving 9 bases not matched to a gene. The CDR3 length is 16 residues. For the CDR3, the DNA is TGTGCCAGCAGTGTACGGACAGGGACTCCTAACACTGAAGCTTTCTTT. Protein product: CASSVRTGTPNTEAFF.

In nucleotides, the CDR3 is TGTGCCAGTACCGACAGGTCCTACGAGCAGTACTTC. This sequence encodes CASTDRSYEQYF. The rearrangement joins TRBV19 to TRBJ2-7, with D possibly being TRBD1 (6 bases). The V end lost 7 bases, the J end lost 1 base, and 8 bases lay between the germline ends. The germline CDR1 and CDR2 sequences are LNHDA and SQIVND (reference sequence). This CDR3 has 12 residues.

The chain combines TRBV29-1 with TRBJ1-5, with D tentatively TRBD1 (6 bases). CDR3 length equals 12 residues. V lost 4 bases to trimming and J lost 3 bases, with 7 bases between them. Per germline, CDR1 SQVTM and CDR2 ANQGSEA. The CDR3 sequence: CSVGQVNQPQHF. The CDR3, as DNA: TGCAGCGTTGGACAGGTCAATCAGCCCCAGCATTTT. The full variable domain, its missing parts supplied by reference TRBV29-1 and TRBJ1-5, is SAVISQKPSRDICQRGTSLTIQCQVDSQVTMMFWYRQQPGQSLTLIATANQGSEATYESGFVIDKFPISRPNLTFSTLTVSNMSPEDSSIYLCSVGQVNQPQHFGDGTRLSIL.

The chain has TRBV7-8 and TRBJ1-1; 8 positions agree with TRBD1. CDR1 is SGHVS, CDR2 FQNEAQ, per germline. Trimming at V came to 6 bases and at J to 1 base, leaving 19 bases not matched to a gene. This CDR3 has 19 amino acids. The CDR3: CASRFFAGRGPGGNTEAFF. CDR3 nucleotide sequence: TGTGCCAGCAGATTTTTTGCGGGCAGGGGGCCCGGTGGGAACACTGAAGCTTTCTTT.

The genes are TRBV7-9 and TRBJ1-2; TRBD1 is a possible D gene (5 bases). Germline V lookup: CDR1 SEHNR, CDR2 FQNEAQ (reference sequence). Trimming removed 1 base from V and 2 bases from J, with 8 bases in between. There are 14 residues in the CDR3. In DNA, the CDR3 is TGTGCCAGCAGCTTAGGGGGCAGGAACTATGGCTACACCTTC. This sequence encodes CASSLGGRNYGYTF.